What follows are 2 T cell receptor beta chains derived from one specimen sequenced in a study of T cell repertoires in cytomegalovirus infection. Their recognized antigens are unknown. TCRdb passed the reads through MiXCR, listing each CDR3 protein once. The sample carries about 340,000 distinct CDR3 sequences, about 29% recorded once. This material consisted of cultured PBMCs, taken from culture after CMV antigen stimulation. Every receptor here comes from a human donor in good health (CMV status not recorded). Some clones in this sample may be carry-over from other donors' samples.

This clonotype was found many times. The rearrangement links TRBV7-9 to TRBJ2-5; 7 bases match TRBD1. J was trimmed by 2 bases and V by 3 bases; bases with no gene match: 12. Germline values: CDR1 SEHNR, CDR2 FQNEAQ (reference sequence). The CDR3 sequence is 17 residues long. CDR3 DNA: TGTGCCAGCAGCTTGAACAGGGGAGTGGGGAAACAAGAGACCCAGTACTTC. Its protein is CASSLNRGVGKQETQYF.

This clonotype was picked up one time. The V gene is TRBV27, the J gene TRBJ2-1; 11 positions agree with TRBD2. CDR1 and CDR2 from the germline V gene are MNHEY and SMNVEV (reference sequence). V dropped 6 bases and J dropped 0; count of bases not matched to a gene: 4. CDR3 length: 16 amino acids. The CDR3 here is CASRLAGESSYNEQFF. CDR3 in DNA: TGTGCCAGCAGACTAGCGGGGGAGAGCTCCTACAATGAGCAGTTCTTC.